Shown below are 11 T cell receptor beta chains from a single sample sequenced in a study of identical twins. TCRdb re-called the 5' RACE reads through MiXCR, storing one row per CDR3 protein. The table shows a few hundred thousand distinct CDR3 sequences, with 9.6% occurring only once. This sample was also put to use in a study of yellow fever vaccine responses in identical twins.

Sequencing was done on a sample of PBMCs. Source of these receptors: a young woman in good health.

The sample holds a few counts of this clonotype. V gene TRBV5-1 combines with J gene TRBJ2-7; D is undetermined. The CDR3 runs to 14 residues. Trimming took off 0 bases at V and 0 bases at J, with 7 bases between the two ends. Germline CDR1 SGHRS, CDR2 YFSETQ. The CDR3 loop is CASSLAVPSYEQYF. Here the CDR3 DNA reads TGCGCCAGCAGCTTGGCAGTTCCCTCCTACGAGCAGTACTTC.

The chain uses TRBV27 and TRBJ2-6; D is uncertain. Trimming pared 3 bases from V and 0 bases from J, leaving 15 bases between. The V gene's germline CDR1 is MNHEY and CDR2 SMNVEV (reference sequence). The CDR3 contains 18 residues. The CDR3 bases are TGTGCCAGCAGTTTTATTCCCACAACTTACTCTGGGGCCAACGTCCTGACTTTC. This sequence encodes CASSFIPTTYSGANVLTF. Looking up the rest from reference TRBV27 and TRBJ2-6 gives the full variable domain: EAQVTQNPRYLITVTGKKLTVTCSQNMNHEYMSWYRQDPGLGLRQIYYSMNVEVTDKGDVPEGYKVSRKEKRNFPLILESPSPNQTSLYFCASSFIPTTYSGANVLTFGAGSRLTVL.

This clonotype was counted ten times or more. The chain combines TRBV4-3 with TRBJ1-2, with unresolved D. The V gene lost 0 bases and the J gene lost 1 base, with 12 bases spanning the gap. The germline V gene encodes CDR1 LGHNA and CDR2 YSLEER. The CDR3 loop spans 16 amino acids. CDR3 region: CASSQDGQTVNYGYTF. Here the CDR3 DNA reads TGCGCCAGCAGCCAAGATGGGCAGACGGTTAACTATGGCTACACCTTC.

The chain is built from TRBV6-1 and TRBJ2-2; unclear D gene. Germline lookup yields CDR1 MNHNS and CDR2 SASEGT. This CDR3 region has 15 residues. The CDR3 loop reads CASRTGRSNTGELFF. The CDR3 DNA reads TGTGCATCCCGAACCGGACGGTCGAACACCGGGGAGCTGTTTTTT.

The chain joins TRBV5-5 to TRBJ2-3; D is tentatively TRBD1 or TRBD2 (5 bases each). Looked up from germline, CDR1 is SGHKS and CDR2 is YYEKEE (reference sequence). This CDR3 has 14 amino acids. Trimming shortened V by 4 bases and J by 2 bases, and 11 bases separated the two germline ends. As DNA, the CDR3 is TGTGCCAGCAGCCCCGGGGCGCCCACAGATACGCAGTATTTT. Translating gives CASSPGAPTDTQYF.

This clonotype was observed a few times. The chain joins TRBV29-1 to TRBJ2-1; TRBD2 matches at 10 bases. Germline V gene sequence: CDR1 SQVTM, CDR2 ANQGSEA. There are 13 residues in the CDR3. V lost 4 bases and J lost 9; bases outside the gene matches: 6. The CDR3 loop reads CSVVSGGAGEQFF. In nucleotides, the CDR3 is TGCAGCGTTGTCAGCGGGGGGGCAGGTGAGCAGTTCTTC.

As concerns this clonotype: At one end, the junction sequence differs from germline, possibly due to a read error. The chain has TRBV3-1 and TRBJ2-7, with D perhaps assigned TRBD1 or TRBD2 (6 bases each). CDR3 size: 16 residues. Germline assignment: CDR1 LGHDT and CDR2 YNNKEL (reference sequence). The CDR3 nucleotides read TGTGCCAGCCGCCAAGAAAGGGGGGTTAACTCCTACGAGCAGTACTTC. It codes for CASRQERGVNSYEQYF.

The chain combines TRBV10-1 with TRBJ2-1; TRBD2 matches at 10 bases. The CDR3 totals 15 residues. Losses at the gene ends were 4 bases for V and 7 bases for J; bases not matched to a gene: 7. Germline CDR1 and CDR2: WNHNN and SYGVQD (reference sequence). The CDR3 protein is CASSGGLAAENEQFF. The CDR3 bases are TGCGCCAGCAGTGGAGGACTAGCGGCGGAAAATGAGCAGTTCTTC.

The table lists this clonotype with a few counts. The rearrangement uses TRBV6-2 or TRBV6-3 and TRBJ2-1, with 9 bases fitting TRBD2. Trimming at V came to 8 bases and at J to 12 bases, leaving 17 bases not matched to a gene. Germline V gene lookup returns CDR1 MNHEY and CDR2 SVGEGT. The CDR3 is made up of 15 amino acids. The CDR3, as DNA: TGTGCCAGCGGAGATAGGGGTAGCGGGAGAACGGGGCAGTTCTTC. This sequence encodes CASGDRGSGRTGQFF.

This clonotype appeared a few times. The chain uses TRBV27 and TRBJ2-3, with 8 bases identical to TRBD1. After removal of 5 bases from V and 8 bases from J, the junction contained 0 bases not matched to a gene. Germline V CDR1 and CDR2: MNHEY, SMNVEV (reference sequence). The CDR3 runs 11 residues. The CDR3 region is CASSTGGTQYF. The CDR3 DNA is TGTGCCAGCAGTACAGGGGGTACGCAGTATTTT.

This CDR3 is CASSLWGPGGQETQYF. The CDR3 DNA reads as TGTGCCAGCAGTTTATGGGGCCCGGGGGGCCAAGAGACCCAGTACTTC. V usage is TRBV27 and J usage is TRBJ2-5, with 7 bases fitting TRBD2. V was clipped by 1 base and J by 1 base; unmatched bases: 6. Germline-derived CDR1 and CDR2 are MNHEY and SMNVEV (reference sequence). The CDR3 runs to 16 residues.